This is a list of T cell receptor beta chains from one sample in a study of T cells in Graves' hyperthyroidism and ophthalmopathy. TCRdb redid the calling of the multiplex PCR reads with MiXCR, one entry per CDR3 protein. The sample includes approximately 370,000 distinct CDR3 sequences, more than 13% of them seen just once. Sample: blood. Receptors were obtained from a woman under 40 with Graves' hyperthyroidism. CDR3s include the opening cysteine and the closing phenylalanine or tryptophan. Each record gives: V gene, clone size, J gene, D gene, CDR3 DNA, CDR3 protein. A D gene is named only where the DNA matches it firmly. Clone size is shown for a subset of rows, as once, few, many or a class of expanded clone.

V gene: TRBV7-9; clone size: many; J gene: TRBJ2-3; D gene: .; CDR3 DNA: TGTGCCAGCAGCGCCCATGTGGGGGCCGACACAGATACGCAGTATTTT; CDR3 protein: CASSAHVGADTDTQYF
V gene: TRBV10-3; clone size: few; J gene: TRBJ2-6; D gene: .; CDR3 DNA: TGTGCCATCAGTGTTTCCCCCCCTTGGGGTGGGGCCAACGTCCTGACTTTC; CDR3 protein: CAISVSPPWGGANVLTF
V gene: TRBV7-9; clone size: many; J gene: TRBJ2-5; D gene: TRBD1; CDR3 DNA: TGTGCCAGCAGCGCCAGACAGGGGTACCAAGAGACCCAGTACTTC; CDR3 protein: CASSARQGYQETQYF
V gene: TRBV27; clone size: .; J gene: TRBJ2-3; D gene: TRBD1; CDR3 DNA: TGTGCCAGCAGTTCGGGGACAGGCGACACAGATACGCAGTATTTT; CDR3 protein: CASSSGTGDTDTQYF
V gene: TRBV20-1; clone size: few; J gene: TRBJ2-7; D gene: .; CDR3 DNA: TGCAGTGCTCGCAGGGGCGGCTACGAGCAGTACTTC; CDR3 protein: CSARRGGYEQYF
V gene: TRBV5-1; clone size: many; J gene: TRBJ2-7; D gene: TRBD1; CDR3 DNA: TGCGCCAGCAGCCTACTAACAGGGGCCTACGAGCAGTACTTC; CDR3 protein: CASSLLTGAYEQYF
V gene: TRBV20-1; clone size: few; J gene: TRBJ2-2; D gene: TRBD2; CDR3 DNA: TGCAGTGCTCGGACTAGCTTTCCCGGGGAGCTGTTTTTT; CDR3 protein: CSARTSFPGELFF
V gene: TRBV11-2; clone size: many; J gene: TRBJ2-7; D gene: .; CDR3 DNA: TGTGCCAGCAGCTTTGCCCAGGGGCGAAGCGAGCAGTACTTC; CDR3 protein: CASSFAQGRSEQYF
V gene: TRBV4-2; clone size: .; J gene: TRBJ2-7; D gene: .; CDR3 DNA: TGTGCCAGCAGCCAAGAGTCTTCGGCCTACGAGCAGTACTTC; CDR3 protein: CASSQESSAYEQYF
V gene: TRBV12-3/TRBV12-4; clone size: many; J gene: TRBJ2-7; D gene: TRBD2; CDR3 DNA: TGTGCCAGCAGCCGCGGGGGGGAGGCTAACGAGCAGTACTTC; CDR3 protein: CASSRGGEANEQYF
V gene: TRBV29-1; clone size: many; J gene: TRBJ2-2; D gene: .; CDR3 DNA: TGCAGCGTTGCCAGGGGAAACACCGGGGAGCTGTTTTTT; CDR3 protein: CSVARGNTGELFF
V gene: TRBV24-1; clone size: once; J gene: TRBJ2-5; D gene: TRBD1; CDR3 DNA: TGTGCCACCAGTGACGGACAGGGGAGGGGAGAGACCCAGTACTTC; CDR3 protein: CATSDGQGRGETQYF
V gene: TRBV19; clone size: .; J gene: TRBJ2-1; D gene: .; CDR3 DNA: TGTGCCAGTAGGGCAAGGGGGTCCTACAATGAGCAGTTCTTC; CDR3 protein: CASRARGSYNEQFF
V gene: TRBV20-1; clone size: once; J gene: TRBJ2-7; D gene: TRBD2; CDR3 DNA: TGCAGTGCAGAAGTGGGACTAGCGATGTACGAGCAGTACTTC; CDR3 protein: CSAEVGLAMYEQYF
V gene: TRBV5-5; clone size: .; J gene: TRBJ2-5; D gene: TRBD2; CDR3 DNA: TGTGCCAGCAGCTTGGGACTAGCTTATTCAGAGACCCAGTACTTC; CDR3 protein: CASSLGLAYSETQYF
V gene: TRBV28; clone size: few; J gene: TRBJ2-1; D gene: .; CDR3 DNA: TGTGCCACCGATAGGGGGGCGCAGGAGGCCAATGAGCAGTTCTTC; CDR3 protein: CATDRGAQEANEQFF
V gene: TRBV20-1; clone size: few; J gene: TRBJ2-3; D gene: TRBD2; CDR3 DNA: TGCAGTGCTAGAGATAGCAGCGGGAGGAGGGATACGCAGTATTTT; CDR3 protein: CSARDSSGRRDTQYF
V gene: TRBV30; clone size: few; J gene: TRBJ2-7; D gene: .; CDR3 DNA: TGTGCCTGGAATGCGGAACCGGGGGAGCAGTACTTC; CDR3 protein: CAWNAEPGEQYF